This T cell receptor (beta chain) was recovered during a study of beta chain features in type 1 diabetes (dated by TCRdb to 2016 to 2019). With regard to the full study: Mean age, gender distribution, total cell number and subset yield were not different between patients and healthy donors. A total of roughly 100,000,000 sorted cells were examined across all samples, and the number of cells per subset was strongly correlated with RNA yield. The study compared TCRB repertoires of sorted circulating CD4+ T cell subsets between recently diagnosed type 1 diabetes patients and matched healthy donors. Whereas all 30 or so donors provided naive and central memory subsets, regulatory and stem cell-like memory subsets were isolated from just 8 patients and about 8 healthy donors. Summary of the overall study and its limitations: In all four CD4+ subsets, TCRB CDR3 length was moderately but significantly shorter in type 1 diabetes patients. Because the HLA sub-analyses included only small numbers of individuals, any influence of HLA type on TCRB rearrangement was left unresolved. PCR might favor shorter templates, but patient and control samples were amplified and corrected together, so any skew would affect both groups equally. Naive, central memory and regulatory TCRB repertoires appeared to be more alike among patients than among healthy donors. Patients with type 1 diabetes made fewer insertions and deleted more nucleotides at VDJ recombination sites, implying thymic rearrangement abnormalities. Because cDNA was sequenced instead of genomic DNA, activated cells with high expression could be over-represented, although the groups did not differ in activation or CD3 levels.

Each donor gave one peripheral blood draw, roughly 120 mL on average, collected into heparinised tubes. A BD FACSAria II was used to sort naive, central memory, regulatory and stem cell-like memory CD4+ T cells with a panel that included CD45RO, CCR7, CD25, CD127, CD95 and CD27. Purity was above 95% for every sorted population. Right away, PBMCs were isolated by Lymphoprep density gradient centrifugation and were stained directly, with no culture step. To minimize batch effects, samples were stained and sorted in pairs, one healthy donor with one patient per experiment. A word on this clone: Its specific antigen is unknown. Qualities for individual bases were not recorded, and no much larger clone is one base off.

At the junction V is shortened by 6 bases and J by 1 base, with 17 bases in between. The germline V gene encodes CDR1 LGHNA and CDR2 YNFKEQ. The CDR3 holds 16 amino acids from the cysteine to the phenylalanine. The CDR3 DNA has 48 bases and is translated from base 1. All of the isolated RNA was reverse transcribed with the High Capacity cDNA Reverse Transcription Kit, so expressed TCRB transcripts were sequenced. Deep immunoSEQ sequencing was performed on naive, central memory and regulatory T cell samples, with an average of around 3.4 million total reads per sample. Sorted cells were lysed in RLT buffer and RNA was extracted with DNase-treated RNeasy Micro or Mini kits, depending on cell number. To prevent cross-contamination, each cell subset was processed individually, whereas patient and healthy donor samples were processed jointly. The immunoSEQ multiplex PCR was used to amplify TCRB sequences from cDNA, yielding 87-bp fragments that span the CDR3 region. Amplicons were sequenced on the Illumina HiSeq platform. Under the source paper's analysis protocol: PCR bias was computationally corrected using synthetic template baselines, reads within Hamming distance 2 were collapsed, and singletons that could not be merged were discarded. Reads were aligned to IMGT to assign V, D and J genes, CDR3 length, and insertions or deletions at six rearrangement sites. Clonotype counts were normalized to sorted cell number within each subset before computing true diversity and Gini coefficients with the tcR R package. Repertoire sharing was quantified using the overlap coefficient calculated on TCRB nucleotide sequences. Out-of-frame TCRB sequences from naive cells were analyzed to stand in for the pre-selection repertoire. Sourced from immuneACCESS, this table was stored by TCRdb with only in-frame sequences that have V and J called. A share of the clones is absent; for the studies checked, an unresolved V gene accounts for under half, and the remainder has no known explanation. D and trimming were read from the DNA, whereas the V and J calls and clone size are those reported in that table. This sample is represented by hundreds of thousands of clones; about a sixth of them were singletons. About 0.02% of the sample lies in the top ten.

The TCR sequence derives from a woman aged 18-29 years in good health. The sample comprised naive CD4+ T cells from blood. Taken with the paper, the label for cell subset or site translates to: true naive CD4+ T cells. The chain links TRBV4-2 with TRBJ2-3; the D gene is tentatively TRBD1 or TRBD2, each matching 5 bases. The nucleotides are TGTGCCAGCAGTCGTTCCGGGGCTCCGGGCACAGATACGCAGTATTTT. Translated, this gives CASSRSGAPGTDTQYF.